This T cell receptor (beta chain) was found in a study of OX40 agonist ivuxolimab in advanced cancers. Looking at the study overall: Patients got intravenous ivuxolimab at 0.01 to 10 mg/kg every 2 weeks.

Study conclusions and caveats: In the 0.1 to 3.0 mg/kg range, CD4+ and CD8+ blood T cells had expanded clonally by week 6.

Points on this clone: No antigen is known for it.

CDR3 length equals 14 residues. V lost 3 bases and J 2 bases, leaving 10 bases between the germline ends. Germline values: CDR1 KGHSH, CDR2 LQKENI. Systemic immunosuppression or a history of autoimmune disease excluded patients. Here immunoSEQ multiplex PCR was the method, and the copy in TCRdb shows in-frame clones only, minus some. Of approximately 62,000 clones listed, 88% are singletons. The sequencing here drew on CD4+ or CD8+ T cells sorted from blood, taken in a trial of the OX40 agonist ivuxolimab. The TCR comes from an adult with an advanced solid tumor such as melanoma, head and neck, liver or kidney cancer. The V call is TRBV18, the J call TRBJ1-1; D not resolved. CDR3 protein: CASSPIRLNTEAFF. As DNA, the CDR3 is TGTGCCAGCTCACCGATTAGACTTAACACTGAAGCTTTCTTT.